Each of the 32 T cell receptor beta chains below was sequenced from the same sample in a study of CXCR3-negative and CXCR3-positive naive CD8 T cells. Researchers prepared the TRB cDNA libraries using 5' RACE with UMI labels. TCRdb reprocessed the 5' RACE reads; each CDR3 protein has one entry and no DNA is given. The repertoire table contains tens of thousands of distinct CDR3 sequences. Sample: naive CXCR3- CD8+ T cells from blood. As to subset: CD45RO-CCR7+CD27+CD95- naive CD8+ T cells lacking CXCR3 (TNR3-). Receptor source: a human donor in good health. Some clones in this sample may be carry-over from other donors' samples.

The V gene is TRBV12-3 or TRBV12-4, the J gene TRBJ2-4. The CDR3 is 12 amino acids. The CDR3 sequence is CASSFTKNIQYF.

This chain links TRBV7-3 with TRBJ2-7; there is no DNA to check the TCRdb D call of TRBD1. The CDR3 covers 15 residues. The germline V gene encodes CDR1 SGHTA and CDR2 FQGTGA. The chain's CDR3 is CASSVIPGQTYEQYF.

The chain carries TRBV6-2 or TRBV6-3 and TRBJ2-1; TCRdb lists TRBD1, though no DNA is available to test this call. The CDR3 is 16 residues long. CDR1 MNHEY and CDR2 SVGEGT come from the germline V gene. CDR3 loop: CASSYPSRQIYNEQFF.

V and J are TRBV12-3 or TRBV12-4 and TRBJ2-1; as DNA is missing, the TRBD1 call by TCRdb cannot be tested. This CDR3 contains 13 residues. Here the CDR3 reads CASTGAVRNEQFF.

The chain employs TRBV7-9 and TRBJ2-3; TCRdb reports TRBD2, a call that lacks DNA to check it against. The CDR3 length is 15 residues. Germline values: CDR1 SEHNR, CDR2 FQNEAQ (reference sequence). The CDR3 sequence is CASSSLAGGTDTQYF.

J is TRBJ2-1 and V is TRBV5-1; absent DNA, TCRdb's TRBD2 call cannot be checked. The CDR3 covers 13 residues. CDR1 and CDR2 (germline): SGHRS, YFSETQ. The CDR3 reads CASSERGDNEQFF. Combining the CDR3 with reference TRBV5-1 and TRBJ2-1 gives the whole variable domain KAGVTQTPRYLIKTRGQQVTLSCSPISGHRSVSWYQQTPGQGLQFLFEYFSETQRNKGNFPGRFSGRQFSNSRSEMNVSTLELGDSALYLCASSERGDNEQFFGPGTRLTVL.

V gene TRBV28 combines with J gene TRBJ2-7; checking the TCRdb D call of TRBD2 is not possible without DNA. CDR1 MDHEN and CDR2 SYDVKM come from the germline V gene. The length of the CDR3 is 14 residues. The CDR3 sequence is CASSLAGGSYEQYF.

The rearrangement joins TRBV29-1 to TRBJ2-7; the TCRdb call, TRBD1, lacks DNA for checking. This CDR3 is 13 amino acids long. Looked up from germline, CDR1 is SQVTM and CDR2 is ANQGSEA. The CDR3 protein is CSATRQGPYEQYF.

The rearrangement uses TRBV6-2 or TRBV6-3 and TRBJ2-3; TCRdb reports TRBD2, a call that lacks DNA to check it against. The length of the CDR3 is 17 residues. CDR1 MNHEY and CDR2 SVGEGT come from the germline V gene. The CDR3 loop reads CASSSIRDLRLTDTQYF.

The V call is TRBV20-1, the J call TRBJ1-6. The CDR3 contains 14 residues. CDR1 and CDR2 from the germline V gene are DFQATT and SNEGSKA (reference sequence). CDR3 sequence: CSASQANYNSPLHF.

The chain has TRBV20-1 and TRBJ2-7. CDR1 and CDR2 (germline): DFQATT, SNEGSKA (reference sequence). CDR3 length equals 12 residues. Here the CDR3 reads CSARDTWYEQYF.

The V and J genes are TRBV15 and TRBJ1-4; the D call from TCRdb, TRBD1, cannot be confirmed without DNA. The CDR3 runs to 15 residues. From germline, CDR1 is LNHNV and CDR2 YYDKDF (reference sequence). The chain's CDR3 is CATSSPGILNEKLFF. The full variable domain, its missing parts supplied by reference TRBV15 and TRBJ1-4, is DAMVIQNPRYQVTQFGKPVTLSCSQTLNHNVMYWYQQKSSQAPKLLFHYYDKDFNNEADTPDNFQSRRPNTSFCFLDIRSPGLGDTAMYLCATSSPGILNEKLFFGSGTQLSVL.

The chain joins TRBV7-8 to TRBJ2-3. The CDR3 totals 13 residues. Germline loops: CDR1 SGHVS, CDR2 FQNEAQ. CDR3: CASSSERSDTQYF.

The genes are TRBV7-9 and TRBJ2-7; no DNA is available, so the TRBD1 call from TCRdb remains unchecked. CDR1 is SEHNR and CDR2 is FQNEAQ in the germline V gene (reference sequence). The CDR3 consists of 14 residues. CDR3 in amino acids: CASSSIGQGDEQYF.

CDR3 protein: CASSQERFYEQYF. The chain has TRBV4-2 and TRBJ2-7. The CDR3 contains 13 residues. The V gene's germline CDR1 is LGHNA and CDR2 YNFKEQ.

The chain uses TRBV29-1 and TRBJ1-2; TCRdb reports TRBD1, a call that lacks DNA to check it against. Germline lookup yields CDR1 SQVTM and CDR2 ANQGSEA. The CDR3 spans 14 residues. The CDR3: CSVPKTGDGYGYTF.

The gene calls are TRBV4-2 and TRBJ2-5; without DNA, the TCRdb call of TRBD2 cannot be checked. This CDR3 spans 13 amino acids. CDR1 and CDR2 (germline): LGHNA, YNFKEQ. The CDR3 is CASSQGLSGTPYF.

The chain combines TRBV20-1 with TRBJ1-5. The V gene's germline CDR1 is DFQATT and CDR2 SNEGSKA (reference sequence). The CDR3 has 16 residues. The CDR3 region is CSASRESVYSNQPQHF.

The J gene is TRBJ2-1, the V gene TRBV29-1; the D call of TRBD1 rests on TCRdb alone, since no DNA is present to check it. The CDR3 has 13 residues. Germline values: CDR1 SQVTM, CDR2 ANQGSEA. The CDR3 is CSVRLGGYNEQFF.

The gene calls are TRBV2 and TRBJ2-5. This CDR3 spans 14 amino acids. Germline V gene data show CDR1 as SNHLY and CDR2 as FYNNEI. The CDR3 spells CASSEWDRQETQYF.

This chain links TRBV7-9 with TRBJ2-5; the TCRdb D gene call, TRBD1, has no DNA to confirm it. The CDR3 spans 15 residues. Germline lookup yields CDR1 SEHNR and CDR2 FQNEAQ (reference sequence). CDR3 amino acids: CASSFLTVYQETQYF. The variable domain in full, completed from reference TRBV7-9 and TRBJ2-5, reads DTGVSQNPRHKITKRGQNVTFRCDPISEHNRLYWYRQTLGQGPEFLTYFQNEAQLEKSRLLSDRFSAERPKGSFSTLEIQRTEQGDSAMYLCASSFLTVYQETQYFGPGTRLLVL.

V gene TRBV6-5 combines with J gene TRBJ1-2; the TCRdb call, TRBD1, lacks DNA for checking. This CDR3 is built from 13 residues. Germline loops: CDR1 MNHEY, CDR2 SVGAGI. CDR3 sequence reads: CASSYGGQDGYTF.

This rearrangement joins TRBV27 to TRBJ2-7; TCRdb's D gene call, TRBD1, goes unchecked for lack of DNA. The CDR3 runs to 13 residues. From germline, CDR1 is MNHEY and CDR2 SMNVEV (reference sequence). This CDR3 reads CASSLTGTYEQYF.

This chain joins TRBV20-1 and TRBJ2-3; TCRdb calls TRBD1, which cannot be checked without DNA. Germline lookup yields CDR1 DFQATT and CDR2 SNEGSKA (reference sequence). The CDR3 spans 15 residues. The CDR3 here is CSARDYPHLTDTQYF.

J is TRBJ2-5 and V is TRBV2; TCRdb's D gene call, TRBD2, goes unchecked for lack of DNA. Germline V gene data show CDR1 as SNHLY and CDR2 as FYNNEI. The CDR3 covers 16 residues. CDR3 sequence reads: CASEPSGRGVAETQYF.

The chain is built from TRBV30 and TRBJ2-7; there is no DNA to check the TCRdb D call of TRBD2. The CDR3 consists of 15 residues. The germline V gene encodes CDR1 GTSNPN and CDR2 SVGIG (reference sequence). The CDR3 region is CAWSVRLAGLYEQYF.

The chain carries TRBV7-2 and TRBJ1-1. The germline CDR1 and CDR2 sequences are SGHTA and FQGNSA. This CDR3 is 14 amino acids long. The CDR3 region is CASSLGGGDTEAFF.

The chain has TRBV6-2 or TRBV6-3 and TRBJ2-5; there is no DNA to check the TCRdb D call of TRBD2. CDR1 is MNHEY, CDR2 SVGEGT, per germline. The CDR3 is 11 amino acids. The CDR3 sequence is CASREGETQYF.

The chain has TRBV20-1 and TRBJ2-5; the D gene TCRdb calls, TRBD1, cannot be checked with no DNA. Germline lookup yields CDR1 DFQATT and CDR2 SNEGSKA (reference sequence). CDR3 length: 14 residues. CDR3 residues: CSARDGAFQETQYF.

The chain uses TRBV29-1 and TRBJ2-5; the D call from TCRdb, TRBD1, cannot be confirmed without DNA. In germline, CDR1 is SQVTM, CDR2 ANQGSEA. The CDR3 runs 14 residues. The CDR3 sequence is CSVEGWGLQETQYF.

This chain connects TRBV29-1 to TRBJ1-2; without DNA, the TCRdb call of TRBD1 cannot be checked. Germline assignment: CDR1 SQVTM and CDR2 ANQGSEA. The CDR3 is made up of 12 amino acids. The CDR3 is CSVGPGSDGYTF.

V and J are TRBV3-1 and TRBJ2-3; TCRdb reports TRBD2, a call that lacks DNA to check it against. The CDR3 is 14 amino acids. Germline V gene data show CDR1 as LGHDT and CDR2 as YNNKEL (reference sequence). The CDR3 reads CASSDINGGDTQYF.